The clone carrying this T cell receptor (beta chain) has just one count. The data were obtained in a study of control samples from healthy donors and cancer patients. The CDR3 sequence is 13 residues long. In germline, CDR1 is SQVTM, CDR2 ANQGSEA. V was clipped by 7 bases and J by 0 bases, with 12 bases between them. Sequencing was performed with immunoSEQ multiplex PCR; in TCRdb, only in-frame clones are kept and a portion is missing. Of 99,000 or so clones in the sample, 82% are singletons; the top ten hold more than 1.5%. The sequence derives from a man in his 60s in good health. The chain is built from TRBV29-1 and TRBJ1-1; possible D gene TRBD1, 6 bases. Input material: blood. The CDR3 bases are TGCAGCGGGACGGGACACCTGAACACTGAAGCTTTCTTT. It yields the protein CSGTGHLNTEAFF. The variable domain in full, with the rest retrieved from reference TRBV29-1 and TRBJ1-1, is SAVISQKPSRDICQRGTSLTIQCQVDSQVTMMFWYRQQPGQSLTLIATANQGSEATYESGFVIDKFPISRPNLTFSTLTVSNMSPEDSSIYLCSGTGHLNTEAFFGQGTRLTVV.